This is a list of T cell receptor beta chains from one sample in a study of cytomegalovirus exposure and HLA in healthy donors. Measured with immunoSEQ multiplex PCR; TCRdb has only the in-frame clones, and not every one. The sample lists under 200,000 clones, approximately 80% occurring once. The source material was PBMCs. Receptor source: a female donor in good health and CMV-seronegative. The CDR3 runs from the conserved cysteine through the conserved F or W. Fields, in order: clone size, D gene, CDR3 length, J gene, V gene, CDR3 protein, CDR3 DNA. A D gene is named only where the DNA matches it firmly. Clone sizes are given selectively: once, few, many, or a class where the clone is expanded.

size: once; D: TRBD2; length: 15; J: TRBJ2-7; V: TRBV7-2; CDR3: CASSLAPSGRVEQYF; DNA: TGTGCCAGCAGCTTAGCGCCTAGCGGGAGGGTCGAGCAGTACTTC
size: .; D: TRBD1; length: 16; J: TRBJ1-1; V: TRBV9; CDR3: CASSLRTGGGGTEAFF; DNA: TGTGCCAGCAGCTTAAGGACAGGGGGTGGGGGCACTGAAGCTTTCTTT
size: .; D: TRBD2; length: 15; J: TRBJ2-1; V: TRBV7-9; CDR3: CASSLDSGRPNEQFF; DNA: TGTGCCAGCAGCTTAGATAGCGGGAGGCCCAATGAGCAGTTCTTC
size: few; D: .; length: 14; J: TRBJ1-2; V: TRBV19; CDR3: CASSTGGGTGGYTF; DNA: TGTGCCAGTAGTACGGGTGGCGGCACGGGGGGCTACACCTTC
size: .; D: .; length: 14; J: TRBJ1-2; V: TRBV5-4; CDR3: CASSLKAMENGYTF; DNA: TGTGCCAGCAGCTTAAAGGCGATGGAGAATGGCTACACCTTC
size: .; D: .; length: 16; J: TRBJ2-5; V: TRBV18; CDR3: CASSPEQLAPGKTQYF; DNA: TGTGCCAGCTCACCCGAACAACTAGCTCCGGGGAAGACCCAGTACTTC
size: .; D: TRBD2; length: 15; J: TRBJ2-2; V: TRBV9; CDR3: CASSPAGGRTGELFF; DNA: TGTGCCAGCAGCCCCGCGGGGGGGCGTACCGGGGAGCTGTTTTTT
size: .; D: .; length: 14; J: TRBJ2-1; V: TRBV21-1; CDR3: CASSKGRNHNEQFF; DNA: TGTGCCAGCAGCAAAGGGCGGAACCACAATGAGCAGTTCTTC
size: .; D: .; length: 16; J: TRBJ2-1; V: TRBV29-1; CDR3: CSVRSVVPFNYNEQFF; DNA: TGCAGCGTTCGCAGCGTAGTTCCCTTCAACTACAATGAGCAGTTCTTC
size: .; D: TRBD2; length: 16; J: TRBJ2-3; V: TRBV6-4; CDR3: CATPPGRTPSTDTQYF; DNA: TGTGCCACTCCTCCCGGGAGGACACCTAGCACAGATACGCAGTATTTT
size: .; D: .; length: 16; J: TRBJ1-5; V: TRBV7-2; CDR3: CASSPGVGFSNQPQHF; DNA: TGTGCCAGCAGCCCAGGGGTGGGCTTTAGCAATCAGCCCCAGCATTTT
size: .; D: .; length: 12; J: TRBJ2-7; V: TRBV28; CDR3: CASGIRGNEQYF; DNA: TGTGCCAGCGGGATTCGGGGGAACGAGCAGTACTTC
size: .; D: TRBD2; length: 18; J: TRBJ2-5; V: TRBV5-1; CDR3: CASSLAGITSGGQETQYF; DNA: TGCGCCAGCAGCTTGGCAGGAATAACTAGCGGCGGACAAGAGACCCAGTACTTC
size: .; D: TRBD1; length: 15; J: TRBJ2-3; V: TRBV5-4; CDR3: CASSLGQGARNTQYF; DNA: TGTGCCAGCAGCTTGGGGCAGGGGGCTAGAAATACGCAGTATTTT
size: .; D: TRBD1; length: 15; J: TRBJ1-2; V: TRBV29-1; CDR3: CSVQAEGTGNYGYTF; DNA: TGCAGCGTCCAAGCCGAAGGGACAGGCAACTATGGCTACACCTTC
size: .; D: .; length: 17; J: TRBJ1-4; V: TRBV11-2; CDR3: CASSSSGQIGAGEKLFF; DNA: TGTGCCAGCAGCTCGAGCGGTCAAATTGGAGCCGGCGAAAAACTGTTTTTT
size: .; D: TRBD1; length: 14; J: TRBJ2-7; V: TRBV7-6; CDR3: CASSHGQGRYEQYF; DNA: TGTGCCAGCAGCCACGGACAGGGCCGCTACGAGCAGTACTTC
size: .; D: TRBD2; length: 15; J: TRBJ2-1; V: TRBV27; CDR3: CASRTGTSGKNEQFF; DNA: TGTGCCAGCAGAACCGGGACTAGCGGGAAGAATGAGCAGTTCTTC
size: .; D: TRBD2; length: 15; J: TRBJ2-1; V: TRBV7-6; CDR3: CASSPAGGSGGEQFF; DNA: TGTGCCAGCAGCCCAGCAGGCGGGAGTGGGGGTGAGCAGTTCTTC
size: .; D: TRBD1; length: 13; J: TRBJ2-7; V: TRBV7-2; CDR3: CASSQIQGGEQYF; DNA: TGTGCCAGCAGCCAAATACAGGGGGGAGAGCAGTACTTC
size: .; D: TRBD1; length: 12; J: TRBJ2-7; V: TRBV28; CDR3: CAGKSTGDEQYF; DNA: TGTGCCGGCAAATCGACAGGGGACGAGCAGTACTTC
size: .; D: TRBD2; length: 16; J: TRBJ2-7; V: TRBV7-6; CDR3: CASSPERDLRSYEQYF; DNA: TGTGCCAGCAGCCCTGAGCGGGACTTACGCTCCTACGAGCAGTACTTC
size: once; D: .; length: 14; J: TRBJ2-2; V: TRBV6-1; CDR3: CASSGGRLAGELFF; DNA: TGTGCCAGCAGTGGGGGGCGACTAGCTGGGGAGCTGTTTTTT
size: .; D: TRBD2; length: 19; J: TRBJ2-1; V: TRBV5-3; CDR3: CARILEKRDLRSSYNEQFF; DNA: TGTGCCAGAATCCTCGAAAAGCGGGATCTCCGAAGCTCCTACAATGAGCAGTTCTTC
size: .; D: .; length: 13; J: TRBJ2-5; V: TRBV6-5; CDR3: CASSTPIAETQYF; DNA: TGTGCCAGCAGTACCCCGATAGCGGAGACCCAGTACTTC
size: .; D: TRBD1; length: 19; J: TRBJ2-7; V: TRBV28; CDR3: CASCLRPADVTGDIYEQYF; DNA: TGTGCCAGCTGCTTAAGGCCAGCAGACGTGACAGGGGACATCTACGAGCAGTACTTC
size: .; D: TRBD1; length: 15; J: TRBJ1-5; V: TRBV27; CDR3: CASSSSGQGSQPQHF; DNA: TGTGCCAGCAGTTCGTCCGGACAGGGGAGTCAGCCCCAGCATTTT
size: .; D: .; length: 14; J: TRBJ1-2; V: TRBV7-8; CDR3: CASSLAPGGYGYTF; DNA: TGTGCCAGCAGCTTAGCGCCGGGGGGCTATGGCTACACCTTC
size: .; D: TRBD1; length: 16; J: TRBJ1-5; V: TRBV19; CDR3: CASSAPDRGRYQPQHF; DNA: TGTGCCAGTAGTGCGCCAGACAGGGGCCGCTATCAGCCCCAGCATTTT
size: .; D: TRBD1; length: 15; J: TRBJ2-7; V: TRBV6-5; CDR3: CASSYGGTGSYEQYF; DNA: TGTGCCAGCAGTTATGGGGGGACAGGGTCGTACGAGCAGTACTTC
size: .; D: TRBD1; length: 18; J: TRBJ2-2; V: TRBV4-2; CDR3: CASSQPHWGTGNTGELFF; DNA: TGTGCCAGCAGCCAACCCCACTGGGGGACAGGGAACACCGGGGAGCTGTTTTTT
size: .; D: .; length: 13; J: TRBJ1-1; V: TRBV4-3; CDR3: CASSLERNTEAFF; DNA: TGCGCCAGCAGCCTCGAGCGGAACACTGAAGCTTTCTTT
size: few; D: TRBD2; length: 14; J: TRBJ2-1; V: TRBV15; CDR3: CATSRGGSYNEQFF; DNA: TGTGCCACCAGCAGGGGGGGGAGCTACAATGAGCAGTTCTTC
size: .; D: TRBD2; length: 13; J: TRBJ2-1; V: TRBV7-9; CDR3: CAERSGGGNEQFF; DNA: TGTGCCGAGAGGAGCGGGGGGGGAAATGAGCAGTTCTTC
size: .; D: .; length: 16; J: TRBJ2-7; V: TRBV6-6; CDR3: CASRVTGQPGPYEQYF; DNA: TGTGCCAGCAGAGTTACAGGGCAGCCGGGGCCCTACGAGCAGTACTTC
size: .; D: TRBD2; length: 16; J: TRBJ2-1; V: TRBV28; CDR3: CASSLLAVSSYNEQFF; DNA: TGTGCCAGCAGTTTGCTAGCGGTAAGCTCCTACAATGAGCAGTTCTTC
size: .; D: .; length: 16; J: TRBJ2-3; V: TRBV18; CDR3: CASSPFSTGSTDTQYF; DNA: TGTGCCAGCTCACCCTTTAGTACTGGTAGCACAGATACGCAGTATTTT
size: .; D: TRBD1; length: 17; J: TRBJ1-2; V: TRBV19; CDR3: CASSMQLLLTGDYGYTF; DNA: TGTGCCAGTAGTATGCAACTCCTGCTAACAGGGGACTATGGCTACACCTTC
size: .; D: .; length: 10; J: TRBJ2-5; V: TRBV7-2; CDR3: CASGRETQYF; DNA: TGTGCCAGCGGCCGAGAGACCCAGTACTTC
size: .; D: .; length: 13; J: TRBJ1-2; V: TRBV7-6; CDR3: CASSFTGNYGYTF; DNA: TGTGCCAGCAGCTTCACAGGGAACTATGGCTACACCTTC
size: .; D: .; length: 13; J: TRBJ2-3; V: TRBV27; CDR3: CASSLLATDTQYF; DNA: TGTGCCAGCAGTTTACTAGCGACAGATACGCAGTATTTT
size: .; D: TRBD1; length: 15; J: TRBJ1-2; V: TRBV30; CDR3: CAWKRVGTGGYGYTF; DNA: TGTGCCTGGAAGAGAGTCGGGACAGGGGGCTATGGCTACACCTTC
size: .; D: TRBD2; length: 13; J: TRBJ2-3; V: TRBV10-3; CDR3: CAAGGGAVDTQYF; DNA: TGTGCCGCCGGCGGGGGGGCCGTCGATACGCAGTATTTT
size: .; D: TRBD2; length: 14; J: TRBJ2-1; V: TRBV18; CDR3: CASSPGLTAVEQFF; DNA: TGTGCCAGCTCACCGGGACTAACCGCTGTTGAGCAGTTCTTC
size: .; D: .; length: 12; J: TRBJ2-2; V: TRBV10-3; CDR3: CAISDPGGELFF; DNA: TGTGCCATCAGTGATCCCGGCGGGGAGCTGTTTTTT
size: few; D: TRBD2; length: 15; J: TRBJ2-1; V: TRBV7-3; CDR3: CASSLRLAGKYEQFF; DNA: TGTGCCAGCAGCTTAAGGCTAGCGGGAAAGTATGAGCAGTTCTTC
size: few; D: .; length: 14; J: TRBJ2-7; V: TRBV5-5; CDR3: CASSLGQGPYEQYF; DNA: TGTGCCAGCAGCTTGGGGCAGGGCCCCTACGAGCAGTACTTC
size: few; D: TRBD2; length: 14; J: TRBJ2-7; V: TRBV7-3; CDR3: CASSVGSGSDEQYF; DNA: TGTGCCAGCAGCGTTGGCAGCGGGAGCGACGAGCAGTACTTC
size: .; D: TRBD2; length: 15; J: TRBJ2-6; V: TRBV15; CDR3: CATSLGGVGANGLTF; DNA: TGTGCCACCAGCCTCGGGGGGGTTGGGGCCAACGGCCTGACTTTC
size: once; D: .; length: 14; J: TRBJ1-5; V: TRBV19; CDR3: CASSMSVGGQPQHF; DNA: TGTGCCAGTAGTATGTCCGTGGGGGGGCAGCCCCAGCATTTT
size: .; D: .; length: 15; J: TRBJ2-3; V: TRBV19; CDR3: CASSTRGGQTDTQYF; DNA: TGTGCCAGTAGTACCCGGGGTGGGCAGACAGATACGCAGTATTTT
size: .; D: .; length: 15; J: TRBJ2-3; V: TRBV5-6; CDR3: CASSLQGGEADTQYF; DNA: TGTGCCAGCAGCTTACAGGGTGGTGAAGCAGATACGCAGTATTTT